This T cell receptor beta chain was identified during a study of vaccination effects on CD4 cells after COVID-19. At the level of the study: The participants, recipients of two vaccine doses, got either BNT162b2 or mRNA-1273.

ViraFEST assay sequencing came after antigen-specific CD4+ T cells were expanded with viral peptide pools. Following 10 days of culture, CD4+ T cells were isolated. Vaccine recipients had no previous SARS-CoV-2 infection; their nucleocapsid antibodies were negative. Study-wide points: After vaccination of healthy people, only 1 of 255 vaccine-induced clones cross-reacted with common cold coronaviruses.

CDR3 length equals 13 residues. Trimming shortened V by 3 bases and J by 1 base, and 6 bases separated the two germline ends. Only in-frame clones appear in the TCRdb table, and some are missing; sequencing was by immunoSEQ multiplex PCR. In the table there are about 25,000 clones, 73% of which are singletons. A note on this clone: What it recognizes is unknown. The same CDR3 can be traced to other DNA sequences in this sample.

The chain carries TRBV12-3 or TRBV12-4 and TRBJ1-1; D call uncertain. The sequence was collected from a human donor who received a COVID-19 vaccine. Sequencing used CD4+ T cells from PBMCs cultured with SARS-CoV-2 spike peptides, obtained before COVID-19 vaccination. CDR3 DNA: TGTGCCAGCAGTTTGGGCAAGAACACTGAAGCTTTCTTT. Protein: CASSLGKNTEAFF.